A single T cell receptor (beta chain) is shown here with its context. These data are taken from a study of T cell changes during pregnancy in multiple sclerosis. Only in-frame clones appear in the TCRdb table, and some are missing; sequencing was by immunoSEQ multiplex PCR. The sample includes about 93,000 clones, roughly 92% of them seen just once. CDR1 is KGHSH and CDR2 is LQKENI in the germline V gene. With V trimmed by 4 bases and J by 0 bases, 5 bases remained unmatched. CDR3 length: 17 residues. Sequencing used peripheral blood, obtained after pregnancy. The source of this sequence is a female donor with multiple sclerosis, enrolled in a pregnancy study. The V and J genes are TRBV18 and TRBJ2-3, with 12 bases matching TRBD2. The CDR3 region is CASSLGLAGYSTDTQYF. CDR3 coding DNA: TGTGCCAGCTCACTTGGACTAGCGGGGTATAGCACAGATACGCAGTATTTT.